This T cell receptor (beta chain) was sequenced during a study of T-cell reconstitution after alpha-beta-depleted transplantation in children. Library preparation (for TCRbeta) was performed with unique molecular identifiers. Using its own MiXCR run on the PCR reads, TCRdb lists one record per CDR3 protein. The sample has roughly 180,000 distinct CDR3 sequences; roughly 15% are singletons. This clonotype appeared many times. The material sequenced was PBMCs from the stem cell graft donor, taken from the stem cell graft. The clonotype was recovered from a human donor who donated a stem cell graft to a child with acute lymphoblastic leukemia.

CDR3 sequence reads: CASSLVNGETQYF. CDR3 coding DNA: TGCGCCAGCAGCTTGGTTAATGGGGAGACCCAGTACTTC. The V and J genes are TRBV5-1 and TRBJ2-5; D ambiguous. Germline V gene data show CDR1 as SGHRS and CDR2 as YFSETQ. This CDR3 has 13 amino acids. V lost 0 bases and J 5 bases, leaving 8 bases between the germline ends.